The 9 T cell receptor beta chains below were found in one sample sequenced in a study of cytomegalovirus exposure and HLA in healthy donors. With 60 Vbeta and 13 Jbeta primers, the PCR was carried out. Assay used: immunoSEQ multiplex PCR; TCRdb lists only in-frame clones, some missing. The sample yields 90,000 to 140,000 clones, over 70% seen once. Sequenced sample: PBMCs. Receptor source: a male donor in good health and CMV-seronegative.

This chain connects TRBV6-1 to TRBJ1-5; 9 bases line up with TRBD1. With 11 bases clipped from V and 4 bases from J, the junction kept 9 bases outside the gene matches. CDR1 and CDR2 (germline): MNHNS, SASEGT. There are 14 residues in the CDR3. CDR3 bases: TGTGCCGTGCGATCGGGACAGGGAAATCAGCCCCAGCATTTT. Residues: CAVRSGQGNQPQHF.

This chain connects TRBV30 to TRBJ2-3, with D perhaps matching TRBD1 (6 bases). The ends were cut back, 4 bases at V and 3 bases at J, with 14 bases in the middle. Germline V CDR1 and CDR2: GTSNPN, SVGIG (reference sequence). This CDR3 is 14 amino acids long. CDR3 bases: TGTGCCTGGAACATAAGAGGGGGAACAGATACGCAGTATTTT. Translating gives CAWNIRGGTDTQYF.

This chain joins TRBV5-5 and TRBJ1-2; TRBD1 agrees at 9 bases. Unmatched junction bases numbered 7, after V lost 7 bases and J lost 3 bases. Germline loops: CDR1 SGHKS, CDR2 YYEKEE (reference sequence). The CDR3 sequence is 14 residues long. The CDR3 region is CASDYRQGDYGYTF. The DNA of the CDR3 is TGTGCCAGCGATTACCGACAGGGGGACTATGGCTACACCTTC. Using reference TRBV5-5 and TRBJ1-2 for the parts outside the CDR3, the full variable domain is DAGVTQSPTHLIKTRGQQVTLRCSPISGHKSVSWYQQVLGQGPQFIFQYYEKEERGRGNFPDRFSARQFPNYSSELNVNALLLGDSALYLCASDYRQGDYGYTFGSGTRLTVV.

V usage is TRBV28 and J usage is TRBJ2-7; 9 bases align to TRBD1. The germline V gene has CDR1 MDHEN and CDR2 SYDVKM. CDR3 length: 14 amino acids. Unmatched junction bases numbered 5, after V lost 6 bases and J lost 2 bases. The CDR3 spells CASRRQGGTYEQYF. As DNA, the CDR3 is TGTGCCAGCAGGAGACAGGGGGGAACCTACGAGCAGTACTTC.

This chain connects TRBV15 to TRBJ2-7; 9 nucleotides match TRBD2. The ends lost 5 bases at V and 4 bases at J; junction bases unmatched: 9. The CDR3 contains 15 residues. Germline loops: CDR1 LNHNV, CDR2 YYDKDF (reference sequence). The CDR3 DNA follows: TGTGCCACCAGCGTTAATAGCGGGAGAGGGTACGAGCAGTACTTC. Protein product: CATSVNSGRGYEQYF.

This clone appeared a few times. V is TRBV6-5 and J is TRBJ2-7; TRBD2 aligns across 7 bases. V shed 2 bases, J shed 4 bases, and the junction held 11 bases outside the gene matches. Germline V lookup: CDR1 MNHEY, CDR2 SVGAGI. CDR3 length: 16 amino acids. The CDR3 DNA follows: TGTGCCAGCAGTTACGACGCGGGAGTTCCCCTTTACGAGCAGTACTTC. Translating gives CASSYDAGVPLYEQYF.

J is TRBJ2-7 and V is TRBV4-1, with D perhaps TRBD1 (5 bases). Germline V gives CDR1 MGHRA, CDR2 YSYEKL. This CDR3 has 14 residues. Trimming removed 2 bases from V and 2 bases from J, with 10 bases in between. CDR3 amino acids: CASSQTGPPYEQYF. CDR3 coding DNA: TGCGCCAGCAGCCAAACAGGTCCTCCCTACGAGCAGTACTTC.

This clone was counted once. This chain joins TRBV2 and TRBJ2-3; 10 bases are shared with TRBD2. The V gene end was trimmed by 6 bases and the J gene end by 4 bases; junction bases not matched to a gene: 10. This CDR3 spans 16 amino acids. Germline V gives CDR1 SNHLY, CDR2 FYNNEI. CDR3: CASRSGTSATADTQYF. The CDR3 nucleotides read TGTGCCAGCAGATCAGGGACTAGCGCTACAGCAGATACGCAGTATTTT.

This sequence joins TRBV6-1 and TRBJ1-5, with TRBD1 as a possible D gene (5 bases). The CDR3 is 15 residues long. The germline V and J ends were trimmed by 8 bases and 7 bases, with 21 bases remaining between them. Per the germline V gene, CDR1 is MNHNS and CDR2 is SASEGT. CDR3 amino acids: CASLTTPGLSQPQHF. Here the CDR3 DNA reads TGTGCCAGCTTGACGACACCGGGACTTAGCCAGCCCCAGCATTTT.